This T cell receptor beta chain was found in a study of cytomegalovirus exposure and HLA in healthy donors. Regarding the study as a whole: Among the most significant clusters, several appeared linked to common viral pathogens in a later analysis. Within a later analysis, the majority of CMV-associated TCR beta chains appeared HLA-restricted. According to an earlier analysis, most TCR beta V segments yielded productive rearrangements about 87% or about 30% of the time.

On this clone: Its antigen is still unknown.

The study ran its PCR with 60 Vbeta and 13 Jbeta primers. Authors' methods: In a later analysis, about 11 million of around 75 million unique beta chains occurred in at least two donors. Data came from immunoSEQ multiplex PCR; TCRdb stores just in-frame clones and leaves some out. Clone size and V and J calls were adopted from that table, with D and trimming inferred from the DNA. The sample has about 55,000 clones, about 84% seen once. The CDR3 is made up of 15 amino acids. With 2 bases clipped from V and 2 bases from J, the junction kept 3 bases outside the gene matches. The germline gives CDR1 MGHRA, CDR2 YSYEKL.

The TCR comes from a female donor in good health and CMV-seronegative. The rearrangement uses TRBV4-1 and TRBJ2-3, with 8 bases identical to TRBD2. The sequencing input was PBMCs. CDR3 nucleotides: TGCGCCAGCAGCCAACGGGGGGGATTCACAGATACGCAGTATTTT. Protein: CASSQRGGFTDTQYF.